This T cell receptor (beta chain) was retrieved from a study of CD8+CD57+ T cells in acquired aplastic anemia. CDR3 and TCR beta VDJ profiling relied on a genomic DNA template. TCRdb redid the calling of the reads with MiXCR, one entry per CDR3 protein. The repertoire holds about 160,000 distinct CDR3 sequences, roughly 48% seen once, with approximately 3% in the top ten. All sequencing subjects had displayed CD8+CD57+ cell expansion on flow cytometry. The sample consisted of sorted CD4+, CD8+, or CD8+CD57+ T cells (not recorded which) from PBMCs. The source of this sequence is a human donor with aplastic anemia.

CDR3 protein: CASSMGTGSNGTF. The CDR3 DNA is TGTGCCAGTAGTATGGGGACAGGGTCGAATGGCACCTTC. This chain connects TRBV19 to TRBJ1-2; 9 bases map to TRBD1. Germline lookup yields CDR1 LNHDA and CDR2 SQIVND (reference sequence). V dropped 3 bases and J dropped 13; count of bases not matched to a gene: 9. This CDR3 region has 13 residues. The whole variable domain, filled in from reference TRBV19 and TRBJ1-2, reads DGGITQSPKYLFRKEGQNVTLSCEQNLNHDAMYWYRQDPGQGLRLIYYSQIVNDFQKGDIAEGYSVSREKKESFPLTVTSAQKNPTAFYLCASSMGTGSNGTFGSGTRLTVV.